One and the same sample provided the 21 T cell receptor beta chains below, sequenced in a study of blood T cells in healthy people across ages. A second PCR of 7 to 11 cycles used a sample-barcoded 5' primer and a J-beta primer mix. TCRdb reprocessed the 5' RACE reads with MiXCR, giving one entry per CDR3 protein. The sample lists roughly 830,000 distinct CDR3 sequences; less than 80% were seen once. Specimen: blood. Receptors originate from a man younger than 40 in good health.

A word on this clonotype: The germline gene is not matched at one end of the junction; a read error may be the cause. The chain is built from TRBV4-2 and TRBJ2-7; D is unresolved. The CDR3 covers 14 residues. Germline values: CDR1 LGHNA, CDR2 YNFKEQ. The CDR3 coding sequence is TGTGCCAGCAGCCAAGATATGGTCTCCTGCGAGCAGTACTTC. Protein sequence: CASSQDMVSCEQYF.

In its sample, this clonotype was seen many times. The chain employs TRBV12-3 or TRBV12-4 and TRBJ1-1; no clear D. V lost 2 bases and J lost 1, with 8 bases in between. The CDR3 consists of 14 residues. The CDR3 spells CASSLKAGNTEAFF. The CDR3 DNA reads TGTGCCAGCAGTTTAAAGGCAGGGAACACTGAAGCTTTCTTT.

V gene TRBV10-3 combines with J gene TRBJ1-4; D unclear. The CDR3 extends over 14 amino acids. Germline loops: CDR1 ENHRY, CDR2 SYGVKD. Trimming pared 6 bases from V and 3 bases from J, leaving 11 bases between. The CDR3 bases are TGTGCCATCAGCCCGGGTCTATCTAATGAAAAACTGTTTTTT. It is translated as CAISPGLSNEKLFF.

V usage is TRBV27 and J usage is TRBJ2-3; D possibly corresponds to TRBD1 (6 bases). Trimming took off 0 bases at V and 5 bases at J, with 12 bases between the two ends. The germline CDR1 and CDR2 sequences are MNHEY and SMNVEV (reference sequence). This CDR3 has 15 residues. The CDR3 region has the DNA TGTGCCAGCAGTTTATCGAACAGGGTTGGAGATACGCAGTATTTT. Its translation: CASSLSNRVGDTQYF.

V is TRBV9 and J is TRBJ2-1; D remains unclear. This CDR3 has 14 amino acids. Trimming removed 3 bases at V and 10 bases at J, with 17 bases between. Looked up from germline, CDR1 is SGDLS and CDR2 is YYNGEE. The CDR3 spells CASSAVPESYEQFF. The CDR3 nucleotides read TGTGCCAGCAGCGCAGTGCCAGAGTCCTACGAGCAGTTCTTC.

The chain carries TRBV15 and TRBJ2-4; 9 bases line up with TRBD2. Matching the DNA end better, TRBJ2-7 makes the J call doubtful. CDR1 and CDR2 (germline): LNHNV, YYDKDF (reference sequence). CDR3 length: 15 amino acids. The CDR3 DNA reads TGTGCCACCAGCCGCCTGACTAGCGGTGCCTACGAGCAGTACTTC. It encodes CATSRLTSGAYEQYF.

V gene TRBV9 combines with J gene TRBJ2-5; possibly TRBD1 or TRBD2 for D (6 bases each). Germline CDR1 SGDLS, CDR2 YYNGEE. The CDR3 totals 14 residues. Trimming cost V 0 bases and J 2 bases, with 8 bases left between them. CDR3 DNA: TGTGCCAGCAGCGTAGAGGGGGGTCAAGAGACCCAGTACTTC. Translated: CASSVEGGQETQYF.

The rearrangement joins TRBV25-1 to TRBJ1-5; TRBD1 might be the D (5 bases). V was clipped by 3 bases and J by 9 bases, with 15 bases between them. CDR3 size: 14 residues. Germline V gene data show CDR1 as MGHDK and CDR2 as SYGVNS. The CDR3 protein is CASSEGQRSWPQHF. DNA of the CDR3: TGTGCCAGCAGTGAGGGGCAGAGATCATGGCCCCAGCATTTT.

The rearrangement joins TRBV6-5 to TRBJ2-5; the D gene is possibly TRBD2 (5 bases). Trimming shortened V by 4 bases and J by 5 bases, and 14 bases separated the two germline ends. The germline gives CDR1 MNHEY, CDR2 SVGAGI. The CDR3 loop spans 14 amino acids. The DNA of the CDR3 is TGTGCCAGCAGTTCGACCCACGGGGTGGAGACCCAGTACTTC. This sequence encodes CASSSTHGVETQYF.

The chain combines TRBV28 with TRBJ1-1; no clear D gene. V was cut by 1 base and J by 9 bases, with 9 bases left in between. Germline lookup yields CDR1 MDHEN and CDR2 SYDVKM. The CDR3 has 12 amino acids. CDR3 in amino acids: CASSLSSEKAFF. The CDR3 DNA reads TGTGCCAGCAGTTTATCCAGCGAAAAAGCTTTCTTT. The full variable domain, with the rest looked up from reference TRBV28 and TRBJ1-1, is DVKVTQSSRYLVKRTGEKVFLECVQDMDHENMFWYRQDPGLGLRLIYFSYDVKMKEKGDIPEGYSVSREKKERFSLILESASTNQTSMYLCASSLSSEKAFFGQGTRLTVV.

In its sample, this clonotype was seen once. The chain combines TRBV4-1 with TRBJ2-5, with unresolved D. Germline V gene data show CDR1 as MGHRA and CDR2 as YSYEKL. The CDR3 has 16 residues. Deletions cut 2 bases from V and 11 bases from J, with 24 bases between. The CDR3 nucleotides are TGCGCCAGCAGCCAACTCGGACCTCGATTTGGCCATGAGCAGTACTTC. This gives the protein CASSQLGPRFGHEQYF.

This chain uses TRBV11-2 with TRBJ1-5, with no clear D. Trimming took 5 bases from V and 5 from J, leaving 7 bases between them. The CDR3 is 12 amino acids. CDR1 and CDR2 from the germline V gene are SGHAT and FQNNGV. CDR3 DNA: TGTGCCAGCAGCGCTACACATCAGCCCCAGCATTTT. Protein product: CASSATHQPQHF.

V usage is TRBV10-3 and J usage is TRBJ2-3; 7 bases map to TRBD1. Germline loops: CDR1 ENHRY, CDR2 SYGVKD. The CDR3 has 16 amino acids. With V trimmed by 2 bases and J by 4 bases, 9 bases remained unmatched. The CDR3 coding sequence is TGTGCCATCAGTGAGCCCAGACAGGGTAGCTCAGATACGCAGTATTTT. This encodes CAISEPRQGSSDTQYF.

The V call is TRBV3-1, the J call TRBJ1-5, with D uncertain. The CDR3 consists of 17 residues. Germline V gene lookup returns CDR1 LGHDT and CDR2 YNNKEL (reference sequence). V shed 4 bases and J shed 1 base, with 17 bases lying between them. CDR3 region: CASSPELPRLSNQPQHF. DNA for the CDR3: TGTGCCAGCAGCCCTGAATTACCCCGATTGAGCAATCAGCCCCAGCATTTT.

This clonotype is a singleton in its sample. The CDR3 DNA follows: TGCAGTGCTAGAGACCCAGCGGGTATGAAAGAGACCCAGTACTTC. It specifies CSARDPAGMKETQYF. The chain carries TRBV20-1 and TRBJ2-5; the D gene is possibly TRBD2 (6 bases). V lost 0 bases and J 3 bases, leaving 14 bases between the germline ends. CDR1 is DFQATT and CDR2 is SNEGSKA in the germline V gene (reference sequence). The CDR3 covers 15 residues.

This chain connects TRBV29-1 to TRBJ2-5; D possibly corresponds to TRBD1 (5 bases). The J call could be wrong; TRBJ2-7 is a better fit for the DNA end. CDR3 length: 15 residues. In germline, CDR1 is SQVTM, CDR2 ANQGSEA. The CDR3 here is CSVEELTAGTYEQYF. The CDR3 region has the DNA TGCAGCGTTGAAGAGTTGACAGCCGGTACCTACGAGCAGTACTTC.

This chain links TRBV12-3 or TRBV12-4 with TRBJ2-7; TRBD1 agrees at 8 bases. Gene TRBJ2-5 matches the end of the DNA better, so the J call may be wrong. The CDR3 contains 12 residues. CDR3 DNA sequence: TGTGCCAGCAGCCGGGACAGGGAGACCCAGTACTTC. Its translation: CASSRDRETQYF.

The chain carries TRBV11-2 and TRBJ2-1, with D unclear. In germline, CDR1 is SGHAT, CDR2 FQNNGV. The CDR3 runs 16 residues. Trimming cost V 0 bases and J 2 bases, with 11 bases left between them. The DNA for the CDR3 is TGTGCCAGCAGCTTAGATCGGGTGGAACCCTACAATGAGCAGTTCTTC. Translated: CASSLDRVEPYNEQFF.

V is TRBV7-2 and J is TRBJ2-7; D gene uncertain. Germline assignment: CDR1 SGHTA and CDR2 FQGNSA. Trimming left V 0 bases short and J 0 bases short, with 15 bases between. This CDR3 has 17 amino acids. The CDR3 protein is CASSLAGSVAYSYEQYF. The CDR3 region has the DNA TGTGCCAGCAGCTTAGCGGGGTCTGTGGCCTACTCCTACGAGCAGTACTTC. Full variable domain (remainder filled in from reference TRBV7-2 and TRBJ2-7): GAGVSQSPSNKVTEKGKDVELRCDPISGHTALYWYRQSLGQGLEFLIYFQGNSAPDKSGLPSDRFSAERTGGSVSTLTIQRTQQEDSAVYLCASSLAGSVAYSYEQYFGPGTRLTVT.

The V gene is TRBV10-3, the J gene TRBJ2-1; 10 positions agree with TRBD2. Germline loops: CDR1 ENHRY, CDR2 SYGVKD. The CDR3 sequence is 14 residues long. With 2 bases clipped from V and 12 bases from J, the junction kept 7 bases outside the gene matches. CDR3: CAISELAGDHGQFF. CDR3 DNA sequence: TGTGCCATCAGTGAGCTAGCGGGGGACCACGGGCAGTTCTTC.

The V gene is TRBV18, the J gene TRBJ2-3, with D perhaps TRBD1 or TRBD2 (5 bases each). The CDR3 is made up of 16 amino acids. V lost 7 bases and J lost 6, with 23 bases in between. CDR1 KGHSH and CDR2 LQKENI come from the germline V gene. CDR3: CASWSGPVDGGDTQYF. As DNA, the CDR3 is TGTGCCAGCTGGTCGGGACCGGTAGACGGTGGGGATACGCAGTATTTT. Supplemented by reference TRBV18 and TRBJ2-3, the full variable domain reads NAGVMQNPRHLVRRRGQEARLRCSPMKGHSHVYWYRQLPEEGLKFMVYLQKENIIDESGMPKERFSAEFPKEGPSILRIQQVVRGDSAAYFCASWSGPVDGGDTQYFGPGTRLTVL.